This T cell receptor (beta chain) originates from a study of immune cell composition in non-small cell lung cancer. About this clone: The germline gene is not matched at one end of the junction; a read error may be the cause.

There are 14 residues in the CDR3. Germline V gene data show CDR1 as SGHTA and CDR2 as FQGNSA. The table came from immunoSEQ multiplex PCR; TCRdb's copy has only in-frame clones and leaves some out. The table includes several thousand clones, 60% to 80% detected once. The sequence was obtained from a human donor with non-small cell lung cancer. The V and J genes are TRBV7-2 and TRBJ1-2; D call uncertain. Sample: lung tumor tissue. The CDR3 loop reads CASTLGLANYGYTF. For the CDR3, the DNA is TGTGCCAGCACCTTAGGGCTAGCTAACTATGGCTACACCTTC.